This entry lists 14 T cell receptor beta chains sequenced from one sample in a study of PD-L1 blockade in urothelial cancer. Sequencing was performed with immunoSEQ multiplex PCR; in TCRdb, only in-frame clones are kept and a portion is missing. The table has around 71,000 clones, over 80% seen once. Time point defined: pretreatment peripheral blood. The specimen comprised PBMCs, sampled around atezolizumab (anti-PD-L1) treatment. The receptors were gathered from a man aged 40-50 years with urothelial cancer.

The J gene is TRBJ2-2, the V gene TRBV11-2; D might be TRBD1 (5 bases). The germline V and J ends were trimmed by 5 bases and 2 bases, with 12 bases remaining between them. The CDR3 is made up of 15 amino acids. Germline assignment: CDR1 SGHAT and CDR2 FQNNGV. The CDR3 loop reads CASSPQGVNTGELFF. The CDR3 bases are TGTGCCAGCAGCCCCCAAGGGGTAAACACCGGGGAGCTGTTTTTT.

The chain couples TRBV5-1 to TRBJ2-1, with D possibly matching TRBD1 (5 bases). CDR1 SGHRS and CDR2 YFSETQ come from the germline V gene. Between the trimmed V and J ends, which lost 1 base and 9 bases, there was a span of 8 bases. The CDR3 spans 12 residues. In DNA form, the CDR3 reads TGCGCCAGCAGCTTGCAGGGAACTGAGCAGTTCTTC. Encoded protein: CASSLQGTEQFF.

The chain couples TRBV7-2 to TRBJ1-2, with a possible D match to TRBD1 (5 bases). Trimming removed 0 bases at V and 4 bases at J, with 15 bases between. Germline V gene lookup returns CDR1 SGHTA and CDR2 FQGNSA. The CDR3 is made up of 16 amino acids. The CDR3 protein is CASSLAAAGRAYGYTF. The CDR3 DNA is TGTGCCAGCAGCTTAGCCGCGGCAGGGAGGGCCTATGGCTACACCTTC.

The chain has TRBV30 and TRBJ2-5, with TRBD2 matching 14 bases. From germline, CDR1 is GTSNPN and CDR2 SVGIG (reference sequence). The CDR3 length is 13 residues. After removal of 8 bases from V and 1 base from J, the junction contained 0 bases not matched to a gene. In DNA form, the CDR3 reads TGTGCCGGGACTAGCGGGAGCCAAGAGACCCAGTACTTC. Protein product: CAGTSGSQETQYF.

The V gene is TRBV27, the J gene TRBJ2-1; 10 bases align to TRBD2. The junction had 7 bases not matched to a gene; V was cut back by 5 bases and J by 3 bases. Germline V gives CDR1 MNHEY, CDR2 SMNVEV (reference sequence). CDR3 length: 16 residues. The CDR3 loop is CASSLYGLADYNEQFF. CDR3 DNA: TGTGCCAGCAGTCTTTACGGACTAGCGGACTACAATGAGCAGTTCTTC.

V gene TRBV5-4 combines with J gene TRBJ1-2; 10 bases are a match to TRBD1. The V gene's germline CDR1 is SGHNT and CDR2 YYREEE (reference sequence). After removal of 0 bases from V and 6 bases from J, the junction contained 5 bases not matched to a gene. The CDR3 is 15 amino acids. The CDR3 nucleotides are TGTGCCAGCAGCTTGGCTCCGGGGACAGGGGATGGCTACACCTTC. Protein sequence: CASSLAPGTGDGYTF.

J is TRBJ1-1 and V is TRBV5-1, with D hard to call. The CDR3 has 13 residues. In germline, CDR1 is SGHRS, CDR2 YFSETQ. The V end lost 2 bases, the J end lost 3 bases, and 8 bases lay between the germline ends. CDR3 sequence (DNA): TGCGCCAGCAGCTTCCTGAGAGACACTGAAGCTTTCTTT. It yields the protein CASSFLRDTEAFF. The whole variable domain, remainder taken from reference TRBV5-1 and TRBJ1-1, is KAGVTQTPRYLIKTRGQQVTLSCSPISGHRSVSWYQQTPGQGLQFLFEYFSETQRNKGNFPGRFSGRQFSNSRSEMNVSTLELGDSALYLCASSFLRDTEAFFGQGTRLTVV.

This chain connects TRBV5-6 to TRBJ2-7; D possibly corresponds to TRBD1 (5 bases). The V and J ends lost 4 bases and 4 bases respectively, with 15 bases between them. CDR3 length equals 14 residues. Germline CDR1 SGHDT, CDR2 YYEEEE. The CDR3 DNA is TGTGCCAGCAGCCGTGGTCAGGGAACTTACGAGCAGTACTTC. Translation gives CASSRGQGTYEQYF.

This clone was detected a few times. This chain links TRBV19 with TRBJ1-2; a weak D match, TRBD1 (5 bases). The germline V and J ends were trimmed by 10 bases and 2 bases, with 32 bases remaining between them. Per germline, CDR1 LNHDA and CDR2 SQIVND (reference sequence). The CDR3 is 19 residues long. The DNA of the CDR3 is TGTGCCACCCTCTCCCCGCCGCGGGGCTTGCTTGCGGGGAACTATGGCTACACCTTC. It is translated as CATLSPPRGLLAGNYGYTF.

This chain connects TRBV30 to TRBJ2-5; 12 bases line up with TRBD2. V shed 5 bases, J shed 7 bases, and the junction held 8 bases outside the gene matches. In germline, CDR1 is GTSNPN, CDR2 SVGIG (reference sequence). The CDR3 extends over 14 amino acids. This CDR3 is CAWRLAGGGGTQYF. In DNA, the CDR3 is TGTGCCTGGCGGCTAGCGGGAGGGGGCGGGACCCAGTACTTC.

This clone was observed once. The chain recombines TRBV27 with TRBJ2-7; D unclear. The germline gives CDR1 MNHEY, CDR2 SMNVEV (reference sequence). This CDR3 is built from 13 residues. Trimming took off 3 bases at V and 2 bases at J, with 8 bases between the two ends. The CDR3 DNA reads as TGTGCCAGCAGTTTGCGGATGCCCTACGAGCAGTACTTC. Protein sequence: CASSLRMPYEQYF.

In DNA, the CDR3 is TGTGCCAGCTCACCAGGGAGAACCAGCGAGCAGTACTTC. Translated: CASSPGRTSEQYF. The rearrangement links TRBV18 to TRBJ2-7; maybe TRBD2 (5 bases). CDR3 length: 13 amino acids. V was pared by 2 bases and J by 6 bases, with 11 bases between. CDR1 KGHSH and CDR2 LQKENI come from the germline V gene.

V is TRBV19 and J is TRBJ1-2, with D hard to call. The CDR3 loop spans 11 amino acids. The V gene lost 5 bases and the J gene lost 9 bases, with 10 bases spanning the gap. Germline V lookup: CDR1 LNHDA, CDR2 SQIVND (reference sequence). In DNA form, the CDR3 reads TGTGCCAGTAGTGATCGGAGGAGCTACACCTTC. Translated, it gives CASSDRRSYTF.

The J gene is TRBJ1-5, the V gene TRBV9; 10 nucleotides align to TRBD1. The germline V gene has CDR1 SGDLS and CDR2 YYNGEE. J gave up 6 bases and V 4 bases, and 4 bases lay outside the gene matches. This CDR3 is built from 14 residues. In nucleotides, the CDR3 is TGTGCCAGCAGCCGGGGACAGGGGAGTCAGCCCCAGCATTTT. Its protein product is CASSRGQGSQPQHF.